This TCR beta chain is drawn from a study of cytomegalovirus exposure and HLA in healthy donors. General study findings and limits: TCR beta chain V- and J-gene trimming was linked, in a later analysis, to a missense variant in DCLRE1C. Cytomegalovirus association was assigned to more than 150 TCR beta chains. Earlier analysis found most TCR beta V segments productive about 90% or about 30% of the time.

Regarding this clone: Its antigen remains unknown.

Germline loops: CDR1 SGHRS, CDR2 YFSETQ. Losses at the gene ends were 0 bases for V and 6 bases for J; bases not matched to a gene: 13. The CDR3 contains 17 residues. 13 Jbeta primers and 60 Vbeta primers were used for the PCR. Some clones are missing from TCRdb's copy, which holds only in-frame ones; the method was immunoSEQ multiplex PCR. The table has 150,000 to 200,000 clones, approximately 88% seen once. The chain is built from TRBV5-1 and TRBJ2-7, with 9 positions matching TRBD2. The sample comprised PBMCs. The TCR comes from a boy between 10 and 17 years old in good health and CMV-seronegative. CDR3 sequence reads: CASSLAPSLAGSLEQYF. In DNA, the CDR3 is TGCGCCAGCAGCTTGGCCCCCTCACTAGCGGGTTCTCTCGAGCAGTACTTC.